The 22 T cell receptor beta chains listed next were all sequenced from one sample in a study of molecular identifiers for immune sequencing clone quantification. TCRdb re-called the PCR reads with MiXCR, one entry per CDR3 protein. The table includes 40,000 to 65,000 distinct CDR3 sequences, roughly a third detected once. The sample was naive CD8+ T cells from blood, with Jurkat cell RNA spiked in. Indicated subset: FACS-sorted CD8+CD4-CCR7+CD45RA+ naive T cells. Receptors originate from a human donor in good health. Some libraries in this study had Jurkat cell RNA spiked in.

Concerning this clonotype itself: A much larger clone lies one base from this, so it may be a read error. V gene TRBV18 combines with J gene TRBJ2-2; D may be TRBD2 (6 bases). The CDR3 is 15 amino acids. Germline V gene sequence: CDR1 KGHSH, CDR2 LQKENI. The CDR3 loop reads CARSSKLARTGELFF. CDR3 DNA: TGTGCCCGCTCATCCAAACTAGCTCGCACCGGGGAGCTGTTTTTT.

As concerns this clonotype: A much larger clone sits a single nucleotide away, making a read error possible. This chain uses TRBV4-3 with TRBJ2-7, with TRBD1 matching 7 bases. The CDR3 runs 15 residues. Per the germline V gene, CDR1 is LGHNA and CDR2 is YSLEER. J gave up 0 bases and V 3 bases, and 5 bases lay outside the gene matches. As DNA, the CDR3 is TGCGCCAGCAGCCAGGGGACAGAGCGCTCCTACGAGCAGTACTTC. Protein sequence: CASSQGTERSYEQYF.

Concerning this clonotype: Likely a read error: the CDR3 ends without its conserved phenylalanine or tryptophan. The chain has TRBV6-2 or TRBV6-3 and TRBJ2-3, with D possibly matching TRBD1 (6 bases). The CDR3 has 17 amino acids. V lost 6 bases and J lost 1, with 20 bases in between. CDR1 is MNHEY and CDR2 is SVGEGT in the germline V gene. This CDR3 is CASSHFTGPIGTDTQYL. The CDR3 coding sequence is TGTGCCAGCAGCCACTTTACAGGGCCCATTGGCACAGATACGCAGTATTTG.

A few counts support this clonotype. The DNA for the CDR3 is TGTGCCAGTAGTATATTTGGCGGGAGTAGTATATTTGAGCAGTTCTTC. Translating it yields CASSIFGGSSIFEQFF. This chain uses TRBV19 with TRBJ2-1, with 7 bases fitting TRBD2. The CDR3 runs to 16 residues. V shed 2 bases, J shed 9 bases, and the junction held 13 bases outside the gene matches. The germline V gene encodes CDR1 LNHDA and CDR2 SQIVND (reference sequence). Combining the CDR3 with reference TRBV19 and TRBJ2-1 gives the whole variable domain DGGITQSPKYLFRKEGQNVTLSCEQNLNHDAMYWYRQDPGQGLRLIYYSQIVNDFQKGDIAEGYSVSREKKESFPLTVTSAQKNPTAFYLCASSIFGGSSIFEQFFGPGTRLTVL.

In DNA form, the CDR3 reads TGTGCCAGCAGCTCATCAGGGACTAGCAGAGACGAGCAGTACTTC. Translated: CASSSSGTSRDEQYF. The chain combines TRBV5-4 with TRBJ2-7, with 9 bases lining up with TRBD2. Germline V gene lookup returns CDR1 SGHNT and CDR2 YYREEE (reference sequence). The CDR3 has 15 amino acids. Losses at the gene ends were 3 bases for V and 5 bases for J; bases not matched to a gene: 9.

This clonotype occurred many times. The V call is TRBV25-1, the J call TRBJ2-1; D is perhaps TRBD1 or TRBD2 (5 bases each). The CDR3 runs 13 residues. Germline V CDR1 and CDR2: MGHDK, SYGVNS. V gave up 3 bases and J gave up 12 bases, with 15 bases separating them. This CDR3 is CASSESYGARQFF. The CDR3 bases are TGTGCCAGCAGTGAGAGTTACGGGGCTAGGCAGTTCTTC.

The J gene is TRBJ2-7, the V gene TRBV25-1, with 7 bases identical to TRBD1. This CDR3 comprises 15 residues. The V and J ends lost 7 bases and 2 bases, in that order; junction bases with no gene match: 11. The germline V gene has CDR1 MGHDK and CDR2 SYGVNS. The CDR3 DNA sequence: TGTGCCAGCACCGAGACAGGGAAGGGGCCCTACGAGCAGTACTTC. Its protein is CASTETGKGPYEQYF.

The sample holds one count of this clonotype. This sequence may be a read error, since a much larger clone differs from it by one base. The chain combines TRBV6-5 with TRBJ2-3; D gene unclear. From germline, CDR1 is MNHEY and CDR2 SVGAGI. The CDR3 is made up of 15 amino acids. The CDR3 spells CASSYIDSGTDTLYF. CDR3 nucleotide sequence: TGTGCCAGCAGTTACATCGACTCCGGCACAGATACGCTGTATTTT.

CDR3: CASSTLPDSPNHGYTF. Here the CDR3 DNA reads TGTGCCAGCAGCACCCTCCCGGACTCCCCCAACCATGGCTACACCTTC. V gene TRBV11-2 combines with J gene TRBJ1-2, with unresolved D. V lost 5 bases to trimming and J lost 6 bases, with 22 bases between them. Germline CDR1 reads SGHAT; CDR2 reads FQNNGV. The CDR3 sequence is 16 residues long.

In its sample, this clonotype was seen once. The V and J genes are TRBV10-2 and TRBJ2-2; perhaps D is TRBD1 or TRBD2 (5 bases each). The germline V gene has CDR1 WSHSY and CDR2 SAAADI. The CDR3 runs to 15 residues. V was pared by 5 bases and J by 6 bases, with 16 bases between. The CDR3 spells CASSSRDRVAGELFF. The DNA of the CDR3 is TGCGCCAGCAGTTCCCGGGACCGCGTAGCCGGGGAGCTGTTTTTT.

This clonotype has just a few counts. The chain links TRBV2 to TRBJ2-7, with 10 bases that match TRBD1. Per germline, CDR1 SNHLY and CDR2 FYNNEI. This CDR3 is 15 amino acids long. Losses at the gene ends were 6 bases for V and 0 bases for J; bases not matched to a gene: 5. CDR3 loop: CASRDRGGSSYEQYF. In nucleotides, the CDR3 is TGTGCCAGCAGGGACAGGGGGGGTAGCTCCTACGAGCAGTACTTC.

The chain combines TRBV7-9 with TRBJ1-6, with TRBD1 identical over 10 bases. Germline CDR1 SEHNR, CDR2 FQNEAQ (reference sequence). CDR3 size: 15 residues. Trimming removed 10 bases from V and 7 bases from J; junction bases left unmatched: 10. In nucleotides, the CDR3 is TGTGCCACCAAGCTCGGGGACAGGGGCAATTCACCCCTCCACTTT. This translates into CATKLGDRGNSPLHF. Full variable domain (rest looked up from reference TRBV7-9 and TRBJ1-6): DTGVSQNPRHKITKRGQNVTFRCDPISEHNRLYWYRQTLGQGPEFLTYFQNEAQLEKSRLLSDRFSAERPKGSFSTLEIQRTEQGDSAMYLCATKLGDRGNSPLHFGNGTRLTVT.

There are a few counts of this clonotype. V and J are TRBV7-3 and TRBJ2-1, with D perhaps TRBD1 (5 bases). CDR3 length: 13 amino acids. Germline V gene lookup returns CDR1 SGHTA and CDR2 FQGTGA. Trimming removed 3 bases at V and 6 bases at J, with 9 bases between. The CDR3 here is CASSLGLSNEQFF. The CDR3, as DNA: TGTGCCAGCAGCTTGGGGCTCAGCAATGAGCAGTTCTTC.

Many counts were recorded for this clonotype. This chain uses TRBV2 with TRBJ2-7, with D possibly being TRBD1 (5 bases). V was cut by 6 bases and J by 5 bases, with 17 bases left in between. The CDR3 has 14 residues. In germline, CDR1 is SNHLY, CDR2 FYNNEI. The CDR3 region is CASSAPTVSDEQYF. CDR3 in DNA: TGTGCCAGCAGCGCCCCGACAGTGTCTGACGAGCAGTACTTC.

This clonotype was counted only a few times. The J gene is TRBJ2-7, the V gene TRBV4-1; 7 nucleotides agree with TRBD1. V shed 0 bases and J 5 bases; nucleotides not matched to a gene: 7. CDR1 is MGHRA, CDR2 YSYEKL, per germline. The CDR3 contains 15 residues. In DNA, the CDR3 is TGCGCCAGCAGCCAAGATATGGGACAGTGGGACGAGCAGTACTTC. Translated: CASSQDMGQWDEQYF.

With respect to this clonotype: One junction end does not reproduce the germline sequence, and a read error may be involved. The V and J genes are TRBV12-5 and TRBJ1-1; 9 bases line up with TRBD1. This CDR3 is built from 15 residues. Germline V lookup: CDR1 LGHNT, CDR2 FRNRAP. Written as DNA, the CDR3 is TGTGCTAGTGGTTTGCCCGGACAGGGGAACACTGAAGCTATCTTT. Amino acids: CASGLPGQGNTEAIF.

The CDR3 spells CASSSPAVGVSYNEQFF. CDR3 DNA sequence: TGTGCCAGCAGCTCCCCCGCAGTCGGAGTCTCCTACAATGAGCAGTTCTTC. The chain links TRBV7-9 to TRBJ2-1, with D unclear. Trimming removed 4 bases from V and 0 bases from J, with 16 bases in between. Germline V gene lookup returns CDR1 SEHNR and CDR2 FQNEAQ (reference sequence). This CDR3 is built from 17 residues.

The chain recombines TRBV25-1 with TRBJ2-1; D is undetermined. Trimming stripped 1 base from V and 3 bases from J, with 13 bases between. Germline V gene sequence: CDR1 MGHDK, CDR2 SYGVNS. CDR3 length: 16 residues. CDR3 protein: CASSESGTPIYNEQFF. The DNA of the CDR3 is TGTGCCAGCAGTGAATCTGGAACCCCTATCTACAATGAGCAGTTCTTC.

The J gene is TRBJ2-7, the V gene TRBV3-1; D unclear. V lost 5 bases to trimming and J lost 6 bases, with 8 bases between them. Germline lookup yields CDR1 LGHDT and CDR2 YNNKEL (reference sequence). The CDR3 is 11 amino acids. The CDR3 loop is CASSKTSEQYF. The CDR3 region has the DNA TGTGCCAGCAGCAAGACCTCCGAGCAGTACTTC.

This clonotype was recorded at least ten times. This sequence joins TRBV6-5 and TRBJ1-4; no reliable D call. This CDR3 has 11 amino acids. Germline V gene lookup returns CDR1 MNHEY and CDR2 SVGAGI. V lost 8 bases and J lost 7, with 8 bases in between. The CDR3 here is CASRLGEKLFF. CDR3 DNA sequence: TGTGCCAGCCGACTCGGTGAAAAACTGTTTTTT.

This chain links TRBV28 with TRBJ2-1; possibly TRBD2 for D (6 bases). Germline V gene data show CDR1 as MDHEN and CDR2 as SYDVKM. V lost 6 bases, J lost 5 bases, and 11 bases lay in between. The CDR3 extends over 13 amino acids. CDR3 in DNA: TGTGCCAGCAGATCGACGGGGGACAATGAGCAGTTCTTC. As protein: CASRSTGDNEQFF. Drawing the rest from reference TRBV28 and TRBJ2-1, the complete variable domain is DVKVTQSSRYLVKRTGEKVFLECVQDMDHENMFWYRQDPGLGLRLIYFSYDVKMKEKGDIPEGYSVSREKKERFSLILESASTNQTSMYLCASRSTGDNEQFFGPGTRLTVL.

V gene TRBV7-2 combines with J gene TRBJ1-3; D remains ambiguous. In germline, CDR1 is SGHTA, CDR2 FQGNSA. V dropped 5 bases and J dropped 8 bases, with 10 bases sitting between them. The length of the CDR3 is 12 residues. CDR3 amino acids: CASSPLLDTIYF. CDR3 DNA sequence: TGTGCCAGCAGCCCCCTTTTGGACACCATATATTTT.